The clone carrying this T cell receptor beta chain turned up a few times. The data were obtained in a study of blood T cell repertoires in COVID-19. Original processing methods: Estimation of nucleated cell counts was performed using reference gene primer amplification. TCRdb keeps only in-frame clones here, not all; method: immunoSEQ multiplex PCR. That table is the source of V, J and clone size, and D and trimming were worked out from the DNA. The top ten hold about 22% of the sample, which has under 65,000 clones, about 81% seen once. Germline values: CDR1 SGHRS, CDR2 YFSETQ. The length of the CDR3 is 16 residues. Trimming cost V 4 bases and J 2 bases; bases outside gene matches: 5.

Sequencing used peripheral blood. This chain uses TRBV5-1 with TRBJ2-3, with 12 bases fitting TRBD2. This clonotype was sampled from a woman aged 60-70 years with acute or convalescent COVID-19. In DNA form, the CDR3 reads TGCGCCAGCAGCAAACTAGCGGGGGGAATCACAGATACGCAGTATTTT. Translation gives CASSKLAGGITDTQYF.